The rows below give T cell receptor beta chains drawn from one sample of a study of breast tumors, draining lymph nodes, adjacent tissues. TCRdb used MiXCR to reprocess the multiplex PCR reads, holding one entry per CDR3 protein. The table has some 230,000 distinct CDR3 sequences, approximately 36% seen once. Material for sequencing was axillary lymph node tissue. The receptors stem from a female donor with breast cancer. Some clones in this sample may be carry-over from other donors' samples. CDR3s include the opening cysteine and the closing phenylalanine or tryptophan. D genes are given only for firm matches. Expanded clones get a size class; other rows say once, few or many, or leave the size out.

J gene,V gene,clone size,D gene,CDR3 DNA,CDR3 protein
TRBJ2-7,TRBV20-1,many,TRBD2,TGCAGTGCAAGACTAGCGGGTACCTACGAGCAGTACTTC,CSARLAGTYEQYF
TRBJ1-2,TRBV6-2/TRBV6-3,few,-,TGTGCCAGCAGTTACGCTGGTCAAGGCTATGGCTACACCTTC,CASSYAGQGYGYTF
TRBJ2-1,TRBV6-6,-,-,TGTGCCAGCAGTTACTCTGACGGACTCGCTGAGCAGTTCTTC,CASSYSDGLAEQFF
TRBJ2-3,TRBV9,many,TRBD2,TGTGCCAGCAGCGTATTTAGCGGGGACACAGATACGCAGTATTTT,CASSVFSGDTDTQYF
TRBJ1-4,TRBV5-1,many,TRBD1,TGCGCCAGCAGCTTGGACGGACAGGTTAATGAAAAACTGTTTTTT,CASSLDGQVNEKLFF
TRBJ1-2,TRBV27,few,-,TGTGCCAGCAGTTTAAGAGGGAGCCCCAACTATGGCTACACCTTC,CASSLRGSPNYGYTF
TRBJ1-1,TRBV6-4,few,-,TGTGCCAGCAGTGAGACCTTGGGCACTGAAGCTTTCTTT,CASSETLGTEAFF
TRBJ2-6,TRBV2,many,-,TGTGCCAGCAGTGAAGCGCCTCGGAGCTCTGGGGCCAACGTCCTGACTTTC,CASSEAPRSSGANVLTF
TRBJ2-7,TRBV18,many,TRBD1,TGTGCCAGCTCAGCGGGACAGGCCAACTCCTACGAGCAGTACTTC,CASSAGQANSYEQYF
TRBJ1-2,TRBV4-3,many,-,TGCGCCAGCAGCCCCTCCCCTTCTGGAGACGGTGGCTACACCTTC,CASSPSPSGDGGYTF
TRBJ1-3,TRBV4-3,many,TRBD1,TGCGCCAGCAGCCCCGGGACAGGGTCTGGAAACACCATATATTTT,CASSPGTGSGNTIYF
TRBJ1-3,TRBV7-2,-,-,TGTGCCAGCAGCTTCACTGGGGATGCTGGAAACACCATATATTTT,CASSFTGDAGNTIYF
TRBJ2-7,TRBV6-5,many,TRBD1,TGTGCCAGCAGTACTACAGGGGATCTCTACGAGCAGTACTTC,CASSTTGDLYEQYF
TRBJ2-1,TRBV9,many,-,TGTGCCAGCAGCCCTAGTCGGGGGGCGCGGACTAACAATGAGCAGTTCTTC,CASSPSRGARTNNEQFF
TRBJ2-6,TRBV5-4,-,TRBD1,TGTGCCAGCAGCTCGACGACAGGGGGCAACGTCCTGACTTTC,CASSSTTGGNVLTF
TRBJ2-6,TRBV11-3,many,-,TGTGCCAGCAGCTTAGGGGCAGGGGAACCTGGGGCCAACGTCCTGACTTTC,CASSLGAGEPGANVLTF
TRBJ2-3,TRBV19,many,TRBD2,TGTGCCAGTAGCCCTAGCGGGAGCGCAGATACGCAGTATTTT,CASSPSGSADTQYF
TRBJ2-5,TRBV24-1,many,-,TGTGCCACCAGTGGTTCACTCTTACGAGAATACCAAGAGACCCAGTACTTC,CATSGSLLREYQETQYF
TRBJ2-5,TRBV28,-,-,TGTGCCAGCAGTTTACACAATCTCCTAGTACAAGAGACCCAGTACTTC,CASSLHNLLVQETQYF
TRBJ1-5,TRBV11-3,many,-,TGTGCCAGCATCCGAGTTAGCAATCAGCCCCAGCATTTT,CASIRVSNQPQHF
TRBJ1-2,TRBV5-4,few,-,TGTGCCAGCAGCCCACTGACAGAGCCCTATGGCTACACCTTC,CASSPLTEPYGYTF
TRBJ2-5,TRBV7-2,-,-,TGTGCCAGCAGCGCAAACCAAGAGACCCAGTACTTC,CASSANQETQYF
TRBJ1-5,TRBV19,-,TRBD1,TGTGCCAGTAGTTCTGAAGGGACAGGGGCGAATCAGCCCCAGCATTTT,CASSSEGTGANQPQHF
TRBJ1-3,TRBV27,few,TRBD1,TGTGCCAGCGCCCCGGTGGAGGGGGCAAGAAACACCATATATTTT,CASAPVEGARNTIYF
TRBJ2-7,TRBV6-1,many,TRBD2,TGTGCCAGCAGGTTCAGTAGCGGGAGCTCCTACGAGCAGTACTTC,CASRFSSGSSYEQYF
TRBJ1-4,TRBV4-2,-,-,TGTGCCAGCAGCCACCGCGCAGGGGATGAAAAACTGTTTTTT,CASSHRAGDEKLFF
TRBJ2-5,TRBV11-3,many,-,TGTGCCAGCAGCCAAGGTGGGAGGTCACAAGAGACCCAGTACTTC,CASSQGGRSQETQYF
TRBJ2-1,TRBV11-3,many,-,TGTGCCAGCAGCTTAGTTGCTAATACTGAGCAGTTCTTC,CASSLVANTEQFF